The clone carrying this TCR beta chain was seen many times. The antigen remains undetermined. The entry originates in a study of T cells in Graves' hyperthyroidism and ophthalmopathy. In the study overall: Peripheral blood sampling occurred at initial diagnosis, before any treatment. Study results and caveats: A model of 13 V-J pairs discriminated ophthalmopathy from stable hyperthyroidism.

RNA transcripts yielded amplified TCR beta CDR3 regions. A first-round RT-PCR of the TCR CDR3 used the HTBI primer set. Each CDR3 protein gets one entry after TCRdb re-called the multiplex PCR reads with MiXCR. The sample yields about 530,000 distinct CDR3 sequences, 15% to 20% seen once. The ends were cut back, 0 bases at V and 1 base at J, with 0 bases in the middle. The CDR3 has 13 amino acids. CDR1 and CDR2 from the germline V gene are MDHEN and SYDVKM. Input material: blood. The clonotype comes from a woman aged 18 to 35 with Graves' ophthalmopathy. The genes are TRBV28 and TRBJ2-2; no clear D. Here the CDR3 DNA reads TGTGCCAGCAGTTTATGGAACACCGGGGAGCTGTTTTTT. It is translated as CASSLWNTGELFF.